This T cell receptor beta chain was sequenced during a study of blood T cell repertoires in COVID-19. Overall study context: Donors in the United States, Italy and Spain gave samples during acute or convalescent COVID-19. The cDNA or gDNA used as material had been derived from T cells, B-cell-depleted T cells, or PBMCs.

The germline V gene encodes CDR1 SGHDT and CDR2 YYEEEE. The CDR3 covers 14 residues. Trimming stripped 4 bases from V and 4 bases from J, with 15 bases between. Patients at the Seattle site were enrolled during active infection and followed longitudinally. Authors' data handling: Estimates of nucleated cell counts were drawn from the amplification of reference gene primers. Repertoires were generated with immunoSEQ multiplex PCR, while TCRdb's copy carries only in-frame clones and drops some. D and trimming come from the DNA, and the V and J calls and clone size come from that table. This sample has roughly 410,000 clones; 87% occur once, and the top ten carry roughly 2%.

This TCR derives from a woman aged 55-70 years with COVID-19, enrolled during active disease. The source material was peripheral blood. The chain has TRBV5-6 and TRBJ2-7, with D possibly TRBD1 on 5 matching bases. The CDR3 DNA is TGTGCCAGCAGCCTGTTCGACAGATCGTACGAGCAGTACTTC. Its translation: CASSLFDRSYEQYF.